A selection of T cell receptor beta chains follows, all from one sample in a study of OX40 agonist ivuxolimab in advanced cancers. Clones were read by immunoSEQ multiplex PCR, and TCRdb kept only the in-frame ones, dropping some. This table has under 70,000 clones, more than 85% appearing once. The sequencing used CD4+ or CD8+ T cells sorted from blood, collected in a trial of the OX40 agonist ivuxolimab. These receptors all come from an adult with an advanced solid tumor such as melanoma, head and neck, liver or kidney cancer. Each CDR3 is given with its conserved first and last residue. The D gene is left open where the match is weak. Only part of the rows carry a size: once, few, many, or a class if the clone is expanded.

>-|-|TRBJ2-1|TRBV5-1
TGCGCCAGCAGCTTGGCTTCAGACTCCTACAATGAGCAGTTCTTC
CASSLASDSYNEQFF
>-|-|TRBJ2-7|TRBV11-2
TGTGCCAGCAGCCCCATTTGGGGGTTTACAGACGAGCAGTACTTC
CASSPIWGFTDEQYF
>-|-|TRBJ2-2|TRBV19
TGTGCCAGTAGTATAGTAGGGGCGGGCACCGGGGAGCTGTTTTTT
CASSIVGAGTGELFF
>-|-|TRBJ2-1|TRBV5-1
TGCGCCAGCAGCTTGGGACTTCACAATGAGCAGTTCTTC
CASSLGLHNEQFF
>-|-|TRBJ2-3|TRBV5-1
TGCGCCAGCAGCTTGGACGGTGGGGAGTCAGATACGCAGTATTTT
CASSLDGGESDTQYF
>TRBD2|-|TRBJ2-2|TRBV10-1
TGCGCCAGCAAACTAGCGGAGGGTGCCGGGGAGCTGTTTTTT
CASKLAEGAGELFF
>-|-|TRBJ2-5|TRBV15
TGTGCCACTTATACCGGCTCGGCACCCATGGGGACCCAGTACTTC
CATYTGSAPMGTQYF
>-|-|TRBJ1-2|TRBV30
TGTGCCTGGAGTACAGTAGGGGGCTATGGCTACACCTTC
CAWSTVGGYGYTF
>-|-|TRBJ2-5|TRBV5-1
TGCGCCAGCAATCCTGGAGACGAGACCCAGTACTTC
CASNPGDETQYF
>TRBD1|-|TRBJ2-1|TRBV5-1
TGCGCCAGCAGCTCCTCGACAGGGCTGGGCAATGAGCAGTTCTTC
CASSSSTGLGNEQFF
>-|-|TRBJ1-1|TRBV4-2
TGTGCCAGCACTCCCTCGGGGGGAAGGACTGAAGCTTTCTTT
CASTPSGGRTEAFF
>-|-|TRBJ2-1|TRBV11-2
TGTGCCAGCAGCTTAGTCCGGGAACGGATCGAGCAGTTCTTC
CASSLVRERIEQFF
>TRBD1|once|TRBJ2-7|TRBV5-1
TGCGCCAGCAGCTTGGCCGGGACAGGGGTCGCCCTCACGGGCGAGCAGTACTTC
CASSLAGTGVALTGEQYF
>-|-|TRBJ1-2|TRBV23-1
TGCGCCAGCAGTCGCGACGTCAGGGACTATGGCTACACCTTC
CASSRDVRDYGYTF
>-|-|TRBJ2-1|TRBV12-5
TGTGCTAGTGGTTTGCGGGGTTCAACGGCAACCCATGAGCAGTTCTTC
CASGLRGSTATHEQFF
>TRBD2|-|TRBJ2-3|TRBV10-3
TGTGCCACCATAGCGGGGTTGAGCACAGATACGCAGTATTTT
CATIAGLSTDTQYF
>TRBD2|-|TRBJ2-1|TRBV4-2
TGTGCCAGCAGCCCGGCGCCTTCTAGCGGGGGGGACAATGAGCAGTTCTTC
CASSPAPSSGGDNEQFF
>-|-|TRBJ1-2|TRBV5-4
TGTGCCAGCAGCTTTGCCGATAGGGGCCAGGATAACTATGGCTACACCTTC
CASSFADRGQDNYGYTF